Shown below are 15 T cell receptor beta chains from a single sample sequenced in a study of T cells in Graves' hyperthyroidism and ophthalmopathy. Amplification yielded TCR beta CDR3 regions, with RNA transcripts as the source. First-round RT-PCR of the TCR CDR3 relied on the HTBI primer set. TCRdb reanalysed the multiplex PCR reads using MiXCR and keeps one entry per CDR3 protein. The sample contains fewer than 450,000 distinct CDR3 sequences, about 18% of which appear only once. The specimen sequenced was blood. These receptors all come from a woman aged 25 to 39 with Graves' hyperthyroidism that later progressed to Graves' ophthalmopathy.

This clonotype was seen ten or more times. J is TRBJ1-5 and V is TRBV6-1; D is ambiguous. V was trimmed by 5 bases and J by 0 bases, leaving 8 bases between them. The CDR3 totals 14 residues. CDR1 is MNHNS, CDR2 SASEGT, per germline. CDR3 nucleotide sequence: TGTGCCAGCAGTACAGCTACTAGCAATCAGCCCCAGCATTTT. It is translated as CASSTATSNQPQHF.

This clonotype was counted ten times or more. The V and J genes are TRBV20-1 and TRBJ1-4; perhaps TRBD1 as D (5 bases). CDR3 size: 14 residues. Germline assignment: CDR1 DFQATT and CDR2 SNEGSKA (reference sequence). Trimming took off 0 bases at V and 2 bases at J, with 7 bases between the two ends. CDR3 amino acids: CSARDRVTNEKLFF. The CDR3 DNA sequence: TGCAGTGCTAGAGACAGGGTGACTAATGAAAAACTGTTTTTT.

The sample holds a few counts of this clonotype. In DNA form, the CDR3 reads TGTGCCAGCAGCCACACATTATTGACGTATAATGGCTACACCTTC. Protein sequence: CASSHTLLTYNGYTF. The chain uses TRBV7-9 and TRBJ1-2; no clear D. Germline lookup yields CDR1 SEHNR and CDR2 FQNEAQ (reference sequence). The CDR3 runs 15 residues. V dropped 5 bases and J dropped 6 bases, with 19 bases sitting between them.

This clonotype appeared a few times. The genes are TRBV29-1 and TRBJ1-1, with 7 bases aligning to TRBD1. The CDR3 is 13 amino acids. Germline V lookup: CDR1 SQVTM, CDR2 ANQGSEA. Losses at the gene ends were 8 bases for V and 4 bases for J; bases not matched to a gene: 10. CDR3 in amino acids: CSFHPGGGTEAFF. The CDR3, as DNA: TGCAGCTTTCATCCAGGGGGGGGCACTGAAGCTTTCTTT.

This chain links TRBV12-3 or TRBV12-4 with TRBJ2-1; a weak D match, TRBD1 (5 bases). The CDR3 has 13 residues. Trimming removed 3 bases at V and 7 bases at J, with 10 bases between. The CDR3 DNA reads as TGTGCCAGCAGTTTCGACAGTGGGAATGAGCAGTTCTTC. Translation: CASSFDSGNEQFF.

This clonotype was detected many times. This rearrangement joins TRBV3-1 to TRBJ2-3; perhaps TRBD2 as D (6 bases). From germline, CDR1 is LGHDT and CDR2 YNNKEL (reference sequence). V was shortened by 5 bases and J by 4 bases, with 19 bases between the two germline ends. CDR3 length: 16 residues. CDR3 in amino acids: CASSSSGVGSADTQYF. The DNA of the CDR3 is TGTGCCAGCAGCTCGTCGGGAGTTGGCAGCGCAGATACGCAGTATTTT.

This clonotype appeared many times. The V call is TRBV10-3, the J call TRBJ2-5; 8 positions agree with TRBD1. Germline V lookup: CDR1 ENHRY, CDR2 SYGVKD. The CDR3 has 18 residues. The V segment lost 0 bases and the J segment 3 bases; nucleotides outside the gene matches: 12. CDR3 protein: CAISESPGGFQTKETQYF. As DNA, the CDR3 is TGTGCCATCAGTGAGTCGCCAGGGGGCTTCCAGACAAAAGAGACCCAGTACTTC.

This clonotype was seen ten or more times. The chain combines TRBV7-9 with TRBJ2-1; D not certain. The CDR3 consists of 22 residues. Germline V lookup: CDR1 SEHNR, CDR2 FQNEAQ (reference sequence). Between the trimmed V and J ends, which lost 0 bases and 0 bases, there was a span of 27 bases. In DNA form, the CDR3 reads TGTGCCAGCAGCTTAGCTTCTAGGGCAACACCACGGAAGCAGAGCTCCTACAATGAGCAGTTCTTC. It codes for CASSLASRATPRKQSSYNEQFF.

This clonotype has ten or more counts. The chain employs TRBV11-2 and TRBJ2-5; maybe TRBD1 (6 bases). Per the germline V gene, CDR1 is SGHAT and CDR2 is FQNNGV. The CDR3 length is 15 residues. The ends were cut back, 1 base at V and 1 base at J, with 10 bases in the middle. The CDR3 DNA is TGTGCCAGCAGCTTAGCGGCAGGGGTCCAAGAGACCCAGTACTTC. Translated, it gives CASSLAAGVQETQYF.

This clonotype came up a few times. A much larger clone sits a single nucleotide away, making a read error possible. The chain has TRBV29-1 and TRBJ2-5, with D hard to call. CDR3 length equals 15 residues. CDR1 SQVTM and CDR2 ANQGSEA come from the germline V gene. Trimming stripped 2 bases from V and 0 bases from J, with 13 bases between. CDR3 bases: TGCAGCGTTGAATTTAGTGTAGATTACCAAGAGACCCAGTACTTC. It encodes CSVEFSVDYQETQYF.

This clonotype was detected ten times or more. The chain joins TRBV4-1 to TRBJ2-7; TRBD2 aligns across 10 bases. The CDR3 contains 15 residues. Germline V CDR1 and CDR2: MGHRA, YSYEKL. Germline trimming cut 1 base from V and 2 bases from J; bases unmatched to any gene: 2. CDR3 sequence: CASSQGLAGAYEQYF. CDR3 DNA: TGCGCCAGCAGCCAAGGGCTAGCGGGGGCCTACGAGCAGTACTTC.

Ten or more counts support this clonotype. CDR3 loop: CASSLDLGTDTQYF. CDR3 nucleotide sequence: TGTGCCAGCAGCTTAGATCTGGGCACAGATACGCAGTATTTT. This chain links TRBV11-3 with TRBJ2-3; D not resolved. V was shortened by 0 bases and J by 1 base, with 5 bases between the two germline ends. The CDR3 spans 14 residues. Germline assignment: CDR1 SGHNT and CDR2 YENEEA.

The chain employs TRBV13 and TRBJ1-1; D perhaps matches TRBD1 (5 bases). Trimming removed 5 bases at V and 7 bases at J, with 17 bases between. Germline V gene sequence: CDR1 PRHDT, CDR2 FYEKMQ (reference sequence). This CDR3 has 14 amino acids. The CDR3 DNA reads TGTGCCAGCAGCGCTGGTTCCGGGGACCGTGAAGCTTTCTTT. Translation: CASSAGSGDREAFF.

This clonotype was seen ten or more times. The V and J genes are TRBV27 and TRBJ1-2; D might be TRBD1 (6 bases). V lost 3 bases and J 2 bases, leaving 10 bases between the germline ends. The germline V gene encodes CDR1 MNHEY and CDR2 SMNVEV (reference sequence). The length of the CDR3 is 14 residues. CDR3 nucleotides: TGTGCCAGCAGTTTCGCAGGACAGAACTATGGCTACACCTTC. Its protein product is CASSFAGQNYGYTF.

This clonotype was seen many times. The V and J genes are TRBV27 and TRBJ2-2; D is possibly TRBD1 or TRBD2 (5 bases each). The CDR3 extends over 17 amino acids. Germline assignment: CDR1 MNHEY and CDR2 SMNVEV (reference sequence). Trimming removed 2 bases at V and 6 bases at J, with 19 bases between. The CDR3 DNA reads TGTGCCAGCAGTTTACTAGTGGGGGATGGGGTCGCCGGGGAGCTGTTTTTT. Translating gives CASSLLVGDGVAGELFF.